This T cell receptor (beta chain) was sequenced during a study of TIL therapy for anti-PD-1-resistant metastatic lung cancer. Background on the study: Tumors had a median PD-L1 proportion score of 6%.

Sequencing used immunoSEQ v3. The table came from immunoSEQ multiplex PCR; TCRdb's copy has only in-frame clones and leaves some out. The table lists 25,000 to 30,000 clones, roughly two thirds of them singletons. Germline V gene lookup returns CDR1 SGHDT and CDR2 YYEEEE. V gave up 0 bases and J gave up 5 bases; unmatched junction bases: 13. The CDR3 is 18 residues long. Time point in this sample: pre-treatment sample, taken before nivolumab and TIL therapy. Most excised metastases sampled were pleural nodules or supraclavicular lymph nodes. This clone was observed once. The sequence was collected from a woman aged 25-85 years with non-small cell lung cancer. The V gene is TRBV5-6, the J gene TRBJ1-2; the match to TRBD1 covers 10 bases. Sequenced material: tumor tissue, taken at baseline. The CDR3 loop reads CASSLGPGQGRGSYGYTF. In DNA form, the CDR3 reads TGTGCCAGCAGCTTGGGGCCGGGACAGGGGAGAGGGAGTTATGGCTACACCTTC.